A selection of T cell receptor beta chains follows, all from one sample in a study of vaccination and CD4 T cells after COVID-19. TCRdb itself ran the PCR reads through MiXCR, one entry per CDR3 protein. This sample yields tens of thousands of distinct CDR3 sequences, of which around 30% are seen a single time; 8.6% belongs to the top ten. Their antigens remain unidentified. This material consisted of CD4+ T cells from blood, cultured in vitro, taken about 7 months after SARS-CoV-2 vaccination. The receptor set was obtained from a human donor who had recovered from COVID-19. Both conserved end residues are part of each CDR3. The D gene is left open where the match is weak. Some rows mark clone size as missing; the rest say once, few, many or name a class of expanded clone.

>TRBD1|TRBJ1-2|TRBV7-9|NA
TGTGCCAGCAACGAGACAGGGTCTAACTATGGCTACACCTTC
CASNETGSNYGYTF
>NA|TRBJ1-2|TRBV28|few
TGTGCCAGCAGTTTACGGGACCCCCACGATGGCTACACCTTC
CASSLRDPHDGYTF
>NA|TRBJ1-5|TRBV20-1|few
TGCAGTGCTAGAGCCACCGCGGGGGGCAATCAGCCCCAGCATTTT
CSARATAGGNQPQHF
>NA|TRBJ2-5|TRBV15|medium-sized
TGTGCCACCAGCAGTAGTGTGGGTGCGGAGGGCGAGACCCAGTACTTC
CATSSSVGAEGETQYF
>TRBD1|TRBJ2-1|TRBV11-3|NA
TGTGCCAGCAGCGGGACAGGGGTAGGGTACAATGAGCAGTTCTTC
CASSGTGVGYNEQFF
>NA|TRBJ1-2|TRBV7-8|NA
TGTGCCAGCAGCCGCGAAGGGTTTAATGGCTACACCTTC
CASSREGFNGYTF
>NA|TRBJ1-5|TRBV7-9|few
TGTGCCAGCAGCTTATCTGACTATAGCAATCAGCCCCAGCATTTT
CASSLSDYSNQPQHF
>NA|TRBJ1-2|TRBV6-1|few
TGTGCCAGCAGTGAGCGGACCGAGAGCTATGGCTACACCTTC
CASSERTESYGYTF
>TRBD1|TRBJ2-5|TRBV24-1|few
TGTGCCACCAGCGTCCGGACAGGCGCACAAGAGACCCAGTACTTC
CATSVRTGAQETQYF
>NA|TRBJ2-7|TRBV6-2/TRBV6-3|NA
TGTGCCAGCAGTTCACAGGTCGGCGAGCAGTACTTC
CASSSQVGEQYF
>TRBD2|TRBJ2-1|TRBV7-2|NA
TGTGCCAGCAGCTTAGATAGCGGGAGCCACAATGAGCAGTTCTTC
CASSLDSGSHNEQFF
>NA|TRBJ2-5|TRBV24-1|few
TGTGCCACCAGTGAATCTCCCCAAGAGACCCAGTACTTC
CATSESPQETQYF
>NA|TRBJ1-5|TRBV10-3|few
TGTGCCATCAGTGACGGAGATCAGCCCCAGCATTTT
CAISDGDQPQHF
>NA|TRBJ1-1|TRBV7-2|medium-sized
TGTGCCAGCAGCGCGGACATGAACACTGAAGCTTTCTTT
CASSADMNTEAFF
>TRBD1|TRBJ2-1|TRBV28|NA
TGTGCCAGCAGGACAGGGGGTGTTGAGCAGTTCTTC
CASRTGGVEQFF
>NA|TRBJ2-1|TRBV6-1|NA
TGTGCCAGCAGTGAAACGCCCCTCTATGAGCAGTTCTTC
CASSETPLYEQFF
>TRBD2|TRBJ2-5|TRBV20-1|few
TGCAGTGCTCTAGCGGGAGGTATACAAGAGACCCAGTACTTC
CSALAGGIQETQYF
>NA|TRBJ2-6|TRBV15|NA
TGTGCCACCAGCAGTTCGCGCTCTGGGGCCAACGTCCTGACTTTC
CATSSSRSGANVLTF
>NA|TRBJ2-5|TRBV20-1|NA
TGCAGTGCCCGGATACCCATAGAAGAGACCCAGTACTTC
CSARIPIEETQYF
>NA|TRBJ1-5|TRBV19|NA
TGTGCCAGTAGTCCTCGGGGCGACAATCAGCCCCAGCATTTT
CASSPRGDNQPQHF
>TRBD1|TRBJ2-7|TRBV6-1|NA
TGTGCCAGCAAATTTGGACAGGGTTCCTACGAGCAGTACTTC
CASKFGQGSYEQYF
>TRBD1|TRBJ2-7|TRBV28|few
TGTGCCAGCACCCCAGGGGGTCACCACTACGAGCAGTACTTC
CASTPGGHHYEQYF
>NA|TRBJ2-5|TRBV20-1|medium-sized
TGCAGTACCCTTGCAAGGGGGCAAGAGACCCAGTACTTC
CSTLARGQETQYF
>NA|TRBJ1-5|TRBV20-1|NA
TGCAGTGCTAGAGATCCCGGGGGGCATCAGCCCCAGCATTTT
CSARDPGGHQPQHF
>NA|TRBJ2-1|TRBV6-2/TRBV6-3|NA
TGTGCCAGCAGCGCGGGATCAGAGCAGTTCTTC
CASSAGSEQFF
>TRBD2|TRBJ2-3|TRBV7-9|few
TGTGCCAGCAGCGCAGGACTAGCGGGCACAGATACGCAGTATTTT
CASSAGLAGTDTQYF
>NA|TRBJ2-3|TRBV7-9|NA
TGTGCCAGCAGCCCTCGGGGAGCTAGCACAGATACGCAGTATTTT
CASSPRGASTDTQYF
>TRBD1|TRBJ1-2|TRBV29-1|few
TGCAGCGTGAGACCTGGGACAGGGTTACATGGCTACACCTTC
CSVRPGTGLHGYTF
>TRBD2|TRBJ2-5|TRBV7-2|few
TGTGCCAGCTCAAGCGGGAGAGGAGAGACCCAGTACTTC
CASSSGRGETQYF
>NA|TRBJ1-1|TRBV28|NA
TGTGCCAGCAGTGGAGGGACGGCTGAGGGGGCTGAAGCTTTCTTT
CASSGGTAEGAEAFF
>NA|TRBJ2-5|TRBV4-1|NA
TGCGCCAGCAGCCAAAGGACAGTACAAGAGACCCAGTACTTC
CASSQRTVQETQYF
>NA|TRBJ2-1|TRBV24-1|once
TGTGCCACCAGTCTCAAGAACAATGAGCAGTTCTTC
CATSLKNNEQFF
>NA|TRBJ1-1|TRBV29-1|few
TGCAGCGTTGAAGCAAGGAGGGGAGTAAACACTGAAGCTTTCTTT
CSVEARRGVNTEAFF
>TRBD2|TRBJ2-4|TRBV20-1|once
TGCAGTGCCCCACTAGCGGGAGGCTCCAAAAACATTCAGTACTTC
CSAPLAGGSKNIQYF
>TRBD2|TRBJ2-2|TRBV7-2|NA
TGTGCCAGCAGCAGACAGACGGCGGGAGGCTCCGGGGAGCTGTTTTTT
CASSRQTAGGSGELFF
>NA|TRBJ2-1|TRBV20-1|few
TGCAGTGCTAGAGACTGGGGGCGGGAGAAGTACAATGAGCAGTTCTTC
CSARDWGREKYNEQFF
>NA|TRBJ2-1|TRBV20-1|few
TGCAGTGCTAGGCTTCCTGGGCTATCGGGGGTTAATGAGCAGTTCTTC
CSARLPGLSGVNEQFF
>NA|TRBJ1-2|TRBV28|NA
TGTGCCAGCAGTTTCACCCAGAACTATGGCTACACCTTC
CASSFTQNYGYTF
>NA|TRBJ2-3|TRBV20-1|NA
TGCAGTGCACGGACTCTTACTGGCACAGATACGCAGTATTTT
CSARTLTGTDTQYF
>NA|TRBJ2-7|TRBV29-1|NA
TGCAGCGCCAAGGTGGCCAGGGGATCCTACGAGCAGTACTTC
CSAKVARGSYEQYF
>NA|TRBJ1-6|TRBV4-1|NA
TGCGCCAGCAGCCAAGATGTCGGCAGAATCGATTCACCCCTCCACTTT
CASSQDVGRIDSPLHF
>NA|TRBJ1-6|TRBV6-5|few
TGTGCCAGCAGTTACTCGACCCCTACGGAGTCACCCCTCCACTTT
CASSYSTPTESPLHF